This T cell receptor beta chain emerged from a study of T cells in Graves' hyperthyroidism and ophthalmopathy. Notes on the study in general: Model predictions of ophthalmopathy came a median around 6.5 months before onset. Appearing also in blood were most of the thyroid clonotypes expanded above 0.001.

Not enrolled were patients with uncontrolled infection, other autoimmune disease, pregnancy or lactation. Thyroid ultrasound and orbital computed tomography, with clinical symptoms and serum thyroxine and TRAb, informed diagnoses. The CDR3 covers 14 residues. Germline lookup yields CDR1 SGHRS and CDR2 YFSETQ. V shed 4 bases and J 4 bases; nucleotides not matched to a gene: 5. RNA transcripts served as the template for amplifying TCR beta CDR3 regions. TCR CDR3 regions were first amplified by RT-PCR with HTBI primers. One entry per CDR3 protein, called by TCRdb with MiXCR from the multiplex PCR reads. The sample carries fewer than 55,000 distinct CDR3 sequences, about 53% recorded once. This clonotype has a count of ten or more. Its antigen is undetermined.

The TCR comes from a man between 18 and 29 years old with Graves' hyperthyroidism. The specimen sequenced was peripheral blood or thyroid tissue (not recorded which). This chain uses TRBV5-1 with TRBJ1-3, with TRBD1 matching over 7 bases. Here the CDR3 reads CASSGQGVGNTIYF. CDR3 nucleotides: TGCGCCAGCAGCGGGCAGGGGGTCGGAAACACCATATATTTT. The full variable domain, completed using reference TRBV5-1 and TRBJ1-3, is KAGVTQTPRYLIKTRGQQVTLSCSPISGHRSVSWYQQTPGQGLQFLFEYFSETQRNKGNFPGRFSGRQFSNSRSEMNVSTLELGDSALYLCASSGQGVGNTIYFGEGSWLTVV.